This T cell receptor (beta chain) was profiled in a study of T cell responses to AZD1222 COVID-19 vaccine. Libraries were prepared by immunoSEQ multiplex PCR; TCRdb keeps only in-frame clonotypes and omits some of them. The table lists roughly 70,000 clones, 79% of them singletons. This specimen consisted of peripheral blood, obtained on day 0 of MenACWY control vaccination. This clonotype was obtained from an adult in good health.

The CDR3 DNA reads as TGTGCCAGCAGCCATCGCGGGGGCTACACCTTC. Protein product: CASSHRGGYTF. The chain is built from TRBV11-1 and TRBJ1-2, with D hard to call. Germline CDR1 is SGHAT and CDR2 is FQDESV (reference sequence). V shed 5 bases and J shed 8 bases, with 9 bases lying between them. The CDR3 runs to 11 residues. Full variable domain (rest looked up from reference TRBV11-1 and TRBJ1-2): EAEVAQSPRYKITEKSQAVAFWCDPISGHATLYWYRQILGQGPELLVQFQDESVVDDSQLPKDRFSAERLKGVDSTLKIQPAELGDSAMYLCASSHRGGYTFGSGTRLTVV.